The rows below give T cell receptor beta chains drawn from one sample of a study of shared clonotypes between healthy human individuals. Data came from immunoSEQ multiplex PCR; TCRdb stores just in-frame clones and leaves some out. The data contain around 510,000 clones, roughly 72% of them singletons. The sequenced sample was PBMCs. Every receptor here comes from a woman aged 40 to 50 in good health. Some clones in this sample may be carry-over from other donors' samples. Each CDR3 is given with its conserved first and last residue. The D gene is left open where the match is weak. Only some rows state a clone size, as once, few, many or a class for expanded clones.

J	V	D	size	length	CDR3	DNA
TRBJ2-5	TRBV19	-	once	14	CASSKRTAAETQYF	TGTGCCAGTAGTAAAAGGACCGCGGCGGAGACCCAGTACTTC
TRBJ2-2	TRBV7-2	TRBD2	-	17	CASSLFSGSRVTGELFF	TGTGCCAGCAGCTTATTTAGCGGGAGTCGAGTTACCGGGGAGCTGTTTTTT
TRBJ2-7	TRBV29-1	TRBD2	many	13	CSVEGDYSYEQYF	TGCAGCGTTGAGGGGGACTACTCCTACGAGCAGTACTTC
TRBJ2-1	TRBV5-1	TRBD2	-	18	CASSLLWTSGRSYNEQFF	TGCGCCAGCAGCCTACTTTGGACTAGCGGGAGATCCTACAATGAGCAGTTCTTC
TRBJ2-5	TRBV29-1	-	few	13	CSVLTGYQETQYF	TGCAGCGTTCTGACAGGCTACCAAGAGACCCAGTACTTC
TRBJ1-2	TRBV5-1	TRBD1	-	15	CASSNTDRGVYGYTF	TGCGCCAGCAGCAACACCGACAGGGGGGTCTATGGCTACACCTTC
TRBJ1-1	TRBV10-3	-	-	15	CAISEHTGVDTEAFF	TGTGCCATCAGTGAACATACAGGTGTGGACACTGAAGCTTTCTTT
TRBJ1-2	TRBV5-1	TRBD1	-	15	CASSLALGQGAGYTF	TGCGCCAGCAGCTTGGCCCTAGGACAGGGGGCGGGCTACACCTTC
TRBJ2-1	TRBV6-6	-	many	14	CASSYSRLDNEQFF	TGTGCCAGCAGTTACTCTCGACTGGACAATGAGCAGTTCTTC
TRBJ2-7	TRBV18	-	-	12	CASSIGGYEQYF	TGTGCCAGCTCAATAGGCGGCTACGAGCAGTACTTC
TRBJ1-5	TRBV6-1	-	-	15	CASRSLGGGNQPQHF	TGTGCCAGCAGAAGCTTGGGAGGGGGCAATCAGCCCCAGCATTTT
TRBJ1-4	TRBV9	-	-	14	CASSVGVQNEKLFF	TGTGCCAGCAGCGTAGGGGTCCAGAATGAAAAACTGTTTTTT